The T cell receptor (beta chain) under discussion was sequenced for a study of T-cell memory formation after mild COVID-19. The overall study: TCR clustering was largely donor specific. Study-level results: Contracting clones from day 15 to 85 had balanced CD4/CD8; later expanders favoured CD4+. Some clones that responded turned up in pre-infection memory, which suggests that cross-reactive memory joined in.

This clonotype was detected a few times. Antigen: not known. TCRdb independently ran MiXCR on the 5' RACE reads; one entry per CDR3 protein. The table shows around 300,000 distinct CDR3 sequences, with roughly an eighth occurring only once. Sequenced sample: PBMCs or a T cell subset sorted from them (not recorded which). The sequence derives from a young man who had mild COVID-19 (a few samples of this study predate the infection). Cell type and time point are not known.

Here the CDR3 DNA reads TGTGCCAGCAGCGAAGTCCCGGGACAAGGGAAAGATACGCAGTATTTT. Translating it yields CASSEVPGQGKDTQYF. The chain employs TRBV7-6 and TRBJ2-3, with D maybe TRBD1 (6 bases). The CDR3 spans 16 residues. Trimming took 5 bases from V and 5 from J, leaving 20 bases between them. Germline V gene sequence: CDR1 SGHVS, CDR2 FNYEAQ.